Presented here are 20 T cell receptor beta chains from one specimen sequenced in a study of blood T cell repertoires in COVID-19. Sequencing was performed with immunoSEQ multiplex PCR; in TCRdb, only in-frame clones are kept and a portion is missing. The table has around 200,000 clones, around nine tenths seen once. The sequenced material came from peripheral blood. Receptor source: a man aged 18-30 years with active or convalescent COVID-19.

This chain links TRBV7-3 with TRBJ2-1; 9 nucleotides agree with TRBD2. From germline, CDR1 is SGHTA and CDR2 FQGTGA. Losses at the gene ends were 1 base for V and 10 bases for J; bases not matched to a gene: 2. The CDR3 loop spans 13 amino acids. The CDR3 is CASSLNLAGEQFF. CDR3 coding DNA: TGTGCCAGCAGCTTAAATCTAGCGGGAGAGCAGTTCTTC.

This rearrangement joins TRBV5-5 to TRBJ1-5; a possible D gene is TRBD1 (6 bases). This CDR3 spans 14 amino acids. Germline V lookup: CDR1 SGHKS, CDR2 YYEKEE (reference sequence). V was cut by 0 bases and J by 4 bases, with 8 bases left in between. In nucleotides, the CDR3 is TGTGCCAGCAGCTTGGTAACAGGGAATCAGCCCCAGCATTTT. This translates into CASSLVTGNQPQHF. Supplemented by reference TRBV5-5 and TRBJ1-5, the full variable domain reads DAGVTQSPTHLIKTRGQQVTLRCSPISGHKSVSWYQQVLGQGPQFIFQYYEKEERGRGNFPDRFSARQFPNYSSELNVNALLLGDSALYLCASSLVTGNQPQHFGDGTRLSIL.

This chain uses TRBV3-1 (or the pseudogene TRBV3-2) with TRBJ1-1; 7 nucleotides line up with TRBD1. CDR3 length: 14 residues. Germline V CDR1 and CDR2: LGHDT, YNNKEL (reference sequence). J lost 4 bases, V lost 2 bases, and 4 bases had no gene match. Here the CDR3 reads CASSQTDRVTEAFF. In DNA form, the CDR3 reads TGTGCCAGCAGCCAAACCGACAGGGTCACTGAAGCTTTCTTT.

The rearrangement joins TRBV4-1 to TRBJ2-7; 10 bases align to TRBD2. CDR3 size: 16 residues. Unmatched junction bases numbered 3, after V lost 1 base and J lost 0 bases. The germline CDR1 and CDR2 sequences are MGHRA and YSYEKL. CDR3 residues: CASSQGTSGRSYEQYF. In nucleotides, the CDR3 is TGCGCCAGCAGCCAAGGGACTAGCGGCCGCTCCTACGAGCAGTACTTC.

This chain uses TRBV7-8 with TRBJ1-2; TRBD1 matches 8 bases. V shed 0 bases, J shed 4 bases, and the junction held 1 base outside the gene matches. The CDR3 has 14 amino acids. Germline V gives CDR1 SGHVS, CDR2 FQNEAQ. In nucleotides, the CDR3 is TGTGCCAGCAGCTTAGCGGACAGGGTCTATGGCTACACCTTC. Residues: CASSLADRVYGYTF. Full variable domain (outside the CDR3, taken from reference TRBV7-8 and TRBJ1-2): GAGVSQSPRYKVAKRGQDVALRCDPISGHVSLFWYQQALGQGPEFLTYFQNEAQLDKSGLPSDRFFAERPEGSVSTLKIQRTQQEDSAVYLCASSLADRVYGYTFGSGTRLTVV.

The V gene is TRBV5-1, the J gene TRBJ2-5, with TRBD2 matching over 9 bases. Germline V gene data show CDR1 as SGHRS and CDR2 as YFSETQ. There are 17 residues in the CDR3. V dropped 3 bases and J dropped 2; count of bases not matched to a gene: 11. The CDR3 DNA reads as TGCGCCAGCAGCTCATCGACTAGCGGAGGATTTCAAGAGACCCAGTACTTC. Translated: CASSSSTSGGFQETQYF.

The chain links TRBV10-2 to TRBJ2-7; TRBD1 aligns across 9 bases. Trimming cost V 10 bases and J 7 bases; bases outside gene matches: 14. CDR3 length: 14 residues. CDR1 and CDR2 (germline): WSHSY, SAAADI. CDR3 in amino acids: CATMEQGAQVEQYF. For the CDR3, the DNA is TGCGCCACCATGGAACAGGGGGCGCAGGTTGAGCAGTACTTC.

V and J are TRBV6-5 and TRBJ1-2, with 7 bases identical to TRBD1. V was pared by 10 bases and J by 6 bases, with 14 bases of the junction left unmatched. The CDR3 has 14 amino acids. Per the germline V gene, CDR1 is MNHEY and CDR2 is SVGAGI. DNA of the CDR3: TGTGCCACAACTAGATGGGACAGAACCCATGGCTACACCTTC. As protein: CATTRWDRTHGYTF.

CDR3: CASSFLSSGSADTQYF. CDR3 coding DNA: TGTGCCAGCAGCTTCCTATCTAGCGGGAGTGCAGATACGCAGTATTTT. The chain couples TRBV11-2 to TRBJ2-3, with 10 bases aligning to TRBD2. This CDR3 contains 16 residues. CDR1 SGHAT and CDR2 FQNNGV come from the germline V gene. Losses at the gene ends were 3 bases for V and 4 bases for J; bases not matched to a gene: 7.

V is TRBV6-6 and J is TRBJ1-4; 8 positions match TRBD1. The J segment lost 0 bases and the V segment lost 5 bases, leaving 8 bases of the junction unmatched. Germline V lookup: CDR1 MNHNY, CDR2 SVGAGI (reference sequence). The CDR3 length is 17 residues. This CDR3 reads CASSLPGQVTTNEKLFF. The CDR3 region has the DNA TGTGCCAGCAGTCTACCGGGACAGGTCACAACTAATGAAAAACTGTTTTTT.

The rearrangement joins TRBV9 to TRBJ2-7, with a tentative D call TRBD2 (5 bases). The CDR3 totals 15 residues. In germline, CDR1 is SGDLS, CDR2 YYNGEE. V shed 4 bases and J shed 0 bases, with 14 bases lying between them. CDR3 amino acids: CASSPRASISYEQYF. In nucleotides, the CDR3 is TGTGCCAGCAGCCCGAGGGCCTCAATCTCCTACGAGCAGTACTTC.

Notes on this clone: Additional DNA sequences in this sample encode the identical CDR3. The chain has TRBV3-1 (or the pseudogene TRBV3-2) and TRBJ2-2, with 11 bases aligning to TRBD2. CDR3 length equals 16 residues. CDR1 is LGHDT, CDR2 YNNKEL, per germline (reference sequence). After removal of 2 bases from V and 2 bases from J, the junction contained 1 base not matched to a gene. CDR3: CASSQTSGRNTGELFF. DNA of the CDR3: TGTGCCAGCAGCCAAACTAGCGGGAGAAACACCGGGGAGCTGTTTTTT.

The genes are TRBV3-1 (or the pseudogene TRBV3-2) and TRBJ2-1; the match to TRBD2 covers 7 bases. Germline V gives CDR1 LGHDT, CDR2 YNNKEL (reference sequence). The V and J ends lost 4 bases and 5 bases, in that order; junction bases with no gene match: 8. The CDR3 sequence is 15 residues long. This CDR3 is CASSPRGLSHNEQFF. As DNA, the CDR3 is TGTGCCAGCAGCCCCCGGGGACTATCACACAATGAGCAGTTCTTC.

This clone is a singleton in its sample. The rearrangement uses TRBV6-2 or TRBV6-3 and TRBJ1-5; D unresolved. Trimming removed 5 bases from V and 3 bases from J, with 8 bases in between. Germline CDR1 is MNHEY and CDR2 is SVGEGT. CDR3 length: 13 amino acids. The CDR3 here is CASSRRLNQPQHF. CDR3 DNA sequence: TGTGCCAGCAGTCGGAGGCTCAATCAGCCCCAGCATTTT.

The chain links TRBV27 to TRBJ2-5; TRBD2 aligns across 7 bases. The CDR3 runs 13 residues. The ends lost 8 bases at V and 4 bases at J; junction bases unmatched: 7. Germline loops: CDR1 MNHEY, CDR2 SMNVEV (reference sequence). In nucleotides, the CDR3 is TGTGCCAGCGCCCTTGTAGCGGGAGAGACCCAGTACTTC. Translating gives CASALVAGETQYF.

The chain combines TRBV6-6 with TRBJ1-1; 7 bases line up with TRBD1. Unmatched junction bases numbered 7, after V lost 4 bases and J lost 2 bases. The CDR3 length is 15 residues. Germline CDR1 reads MNHNY; CDR2 reads SVGAGI (reference sequence). CDR3 in amino acids: CASSFPAGGNTEAFF. DNA of the CDR3: TGTGCCAGCAGTTTCCCCGCAGGGGGAAACACTGAAGCTTTCTTT.

The chain carries TRBV25-1 and TRBJ1-4; perhaps TRBD1 as D (5 bases). V was pared by 5 bases and J by 7 bases, with 11 bases between. This CDR3 is built from 13 residues. CDR1 is MGHDK, CDR2 SYGVNS, per germline. CDR3 region: CASSTLGGEKLFF. CDR3 DNA sequence: TGTGCCAGCAGTACCCTGGGGGGTGAAAAACTGTTTTTT.

The chain couples TRBV7-2 to TRBJ2-7; 14 bases fit TRBD2. The J segment lost 6 bases and the V segment lost 5 bases, leaving 12 bases of the junction unmatched. This CDR3 has 17 residues. The germline CDR1 and CDR2 sequences are SGHTA and FQGNSA. CDR3 DNA sequence: TGTGCCAGCAGCCTTAGGGGGACTAGCGGGAGTCCTGGCGAGCAGTACTTC. Its translation: CASSLRGTSGSPGEQYF.

This clone was counted once. The chain carries TRBV4-3 and TRBJ1-6; D gene ambiguous. Germline values: CDR1 LGHNA, CDR2 YSLEER. The V end was cut by 1 base, the J end by 4 bases, with 5 bases between. The CDR3 loop spans 14 amino acids. Here the CDR3 DNA reads TGCGCCAGCAGCCAAGCGGTGTATAATTCACCCCTCCACTTT. Protein product: CASSQAVYNSPLHF.

The V and J genes are TRBV6-1 and TRBJ1-1, with D unclear. The V and J ends lost 0 bases and 0 bases respectively, with 8 bases between them. Germline V lookup: CDR1 MNHNS, CDR2 SASEGT. The CDR3 extends over 15 amino acids. The CDR3 sequence is CASSEAWAMNTEAFF. The CDR3, as DNA: TGTGCCAGCAGTGAAGCTTGGGCTATGAACACTGAAGCTTTCTTT.